The clone carrying this T cell receptor beta chain was counted only a few times. Its specificity is not known. Germline loops: CDR1 SQVTM, CDR2 ANQGSEA. The CDR3 loop spans 14 amino acids. V shed 4 bases, J shed 11 bases, and the junction held 14 bases outside the gene matches. One entry per CDR3 protein, called by TCRdb with MiXCR from the RT-PCR reads. The table records 800,000 to 1,000,000 distinct CDR3 sequences, around 20% of them present only once. This entry comes from a study of response to subunit inactivated influenza vaccine. General observations from the study: Authors suggested few new T cells are recruited by each seasonal influenza vaccination.

Sample: PBMCs from blood, taken 5 to 6 days after vaccination. The chain joins TRBV29-1 to TRBJ2-4; TRBD1 matches at 7 bases. The clonotype was recovered from a man aged 50 to 59 who received an inactivated influenza vaccine. In nucleotides, the CDR3 is TGCAGCGTTGGTACGGAACCGCTCACAGGGGTTCAGTACTTC. This sequence encodes CSVGTEPLTGVQYF.